This T cell receptor (beta chain) is drawn from a study of T cell repertoires in cytomegalovirus infection. As for the study in general: Indications came from public TCR beta signatures; they pointed to CMV infection and to a matching HLA type. Study outcomes and limitations: Predominance within the ex vivo response was attributable to HLA-C-restricted CMV-specific TCR beta clonotypes.

MiXCR, applied by TCRdb to the reads, yields one record per CDR3 protein. Of about 320,000 distinct CDR3 sequences in the sample, around 9.5% were seen once. This CDR3 has 15 residues. The J segment lost 8 bases and the V segment lost 1 base, leaving 5 bases of the junction unmatched. CDR1 and CDR2 from the germline V gene are SGHTA and FQGNSA. This clonotype came up many times. Its antigen is unknown. This chain connects TRBV7-2 to TRBJ2-1; 10 nucleotides align to TRBD2. The receptor was isolated from a human donor in good health (CMV status not recorded). Some clones in this sample may be carry-over from other donors' samples. The specimen sequenced was PBMCs. The CDR3 DNA reads TGTGCCAGCAGCTTAGGGAGACTAGCGGGCTATGAGCAGTTCTTC. As protein: CASSLGRLAGYEQFF.